Following are 11 T cell receptor beta chains from one sample sequenced in a study of CD8 T cells in ankylosing spondylitis. TCRdb used MiXCR to reprocess the 5' RACE reads, holding one entry per CDR3 protein. The sample lists more than 110,000 distinct CDR3 sequences, approximately 8.4% seen once, with 7.3% in the top ten. Sequenced: synovial fluid, either unsorted or a sorted T cell fraction (not recorded which). These receptors were collected from a male donor with ankylosing spondylitis.

The chain employs TRBV30 and TRBJ2-7; 8 bases align to TRBD1. V gave up 8 bases and J gave up 6 bases; unmatched junction bases: 9. The length of the CDR3 is 12 residues. Germline CDR1 reads GTSNPN; CDR2 reads SVGIG (reference sequence). This chain's CDR3 is CARAGQGSEQYF. The CDR3 DNA reads TGTGCCCGAGCCGGACAGGGCAGCGAGCAGTACTTC.

This chain links TRBV6-1 with TRBJ2-2; TRBD2 agrees at 12 bases. V trimming: 2 bases; J trimming: 4 bases; junction bases outside the gene matches: 5. The CDR3 totals 17 residues. Germline V gene sequence: CDR1 MNHNS, CDR2 SASEGT. CDR3 sequence (DNA): TGTGCCAGCAGTGAAAGACTAGCGGGGGATATCACCGGGGAGCTGTTTTTT. Protein: CASSERLAGDITGELFF.

The chain is built from TRBV4-1 and TRBJ2-1, with 7 bases identical to TRBD2. V dropped 1 base and J dropped 4; count of bases not matched to a gene: 4. Germline V gives CDR1 MGHRA, CDR2 YSYEKL. The CDR3 runs to 15 residues. CDR3 in amino acids: CASSQGDGRYNEQFF. The CDR3 DNA reads TGCGCCAGCAGCCAAGGCGACGGGAGGTACAATGAGCAGTTCTTC.

This clonotype was detected only a few times. The genes are TRBV5-5 and TRBJ2-5, with D maybe TRBD2 (6 bases). This CDR3 comprises 13 residues. CDR1 is SGHKS, CDR2 YYEKEE, per germline (reference sequence). V was pared by 4 bases and J by 4 bases, with 11 bases between. The CDR3 sequence is CASSPWEAETQYF. The CDR3 DNA follows: TGTGCCAGCAGCCCCTGGGAGGCAGAGACCCAGTACTTC.

This clonotype was picked up many times. The rearrangement links TRBV20-1 to TRBJ2-2; 7 positions agree with TRBD2. Germline CDR1 reads DFQATT; CDR2 reads SNEGSKA (reference sequence). This CDR3 contains 14 residues. The junction had 5 bases not matched to a gene; V was cut back by 6 bases and J by 1 base. The CDR3 region has the DNA TGCAGTGCCATAGCGGGTTGGAACACCGGGGAGCTGTTTTTT. It is translated as CSAIAGWNTGELFF.

The CDR3 DNA is TGCAGCGTTGAAGATCCAGGGATCTCCTACAATGAGCAGTTCTTC. Translated, it gives CSVEDPGISYNEQFF. The genes are TRBV29-1 and TRBJ2-1; a weak D match, TRBD1 (5 bases). This CDR3 spans 15 amino acids. In germline, CDR1 is SQVTM, CDR2 ANQGSEA. Trimming left V 0 bases short and J 0 bases short, with 9 bases between.

The J gene is TRBJ2-1, the V gene TRBV18; 8 bases are shared with TRBD1. The junction had 5 bases not matched to a gene; V was cut back by 5 bases and J by 5 bases. The CDR3 runs 14 residues. Germline V lookup: CDR1 KGHSH, CDR2 LQKENI. For the CDR3, the DNA is TGTGCCAGCTCAAAAACGGGACAGGACAATGAGCAGTTCTTC. Amino acid sequence: CASSKTGQDNEQFF.

This chain links TRBV18 with TRBJ1-2; TRBD1 is a possible D gene (6 bases). This CDR3 comprises 13 residues. The germline V and J ends were trimmed by 3 bases and 5 bases, with 10 bases remaining between them. In germline, CDR1 is KGHSH, CDR2 LQKENI. The CDR3: CASSPTTGYGYTF. The CDR3 coding sequence is TGTGCCAGCTCACCTACTACAGGGTATGGCTACACCTTC.

The chain uses TRBV28 and TRBJ1-1; D perhaps matches TRBD1 (6 bases). The CDR3 totals 14 residues. Germline values: CDR1 MDHEN, CDR2 SYDVKM. V lost 3 bases and J 1 base, leaving 9 bases between the germline ends. CDR3 sequence (DNA): TGTGCCAGCAGTTTCAGGGGTTCGAACACTGAAGCTTTCTTT. Translated, it gives CASSFRGSNTEAFF.

In this sample, this clonotype turned up once. The chain recombines TRBV20-1 with TRBJ2-3; the match to TRBD2 covers 8 bases. V lost 3 bases and J lost 2; bases outside the gene matches: 4. This CDR3 is built from 14 residues. Germline-derived CDR1 and CDR2 are DFQATT and SNEGSKA (reference sequence). The CDR3 DNA reads as TGCAGTGCTAGCCAGCGGGGGTACACAGATACGCAGTATTTT. Its translation: CSASQRGYTDTQYF.

This clonotype was seen more than once but under ten times. The V gene is TRBV7-2, the J gene TRBJ2-7, with 8 positions matching TRBD1. The CDR3 covers 15 residues. Trimming at V came to 2 bases and at J to 3 bases, leaving 6 bases not matched to a gene. The V gene's germline CDR1 is SGHTA and CDR2 FQGNSA. In DNA form, the CDR3 reads TGTGCCAGCAGCTTACAGGGGGCAGACCTCTACGAGCAGTACTTC. This sequence encodes CASSLQGADLYEQYF.